A selection of T cell receptor beta chains follows, all from one sample in a study of T cell repertoires in cytomegalovirus infection. TCRdb reanalysed the reads using MiXCR and keeps one entry per CDR3 protein. There are more than 400,000 distinct CDR3 sequences in the sample; about 30% occur only once, and 13% lies in the top ten. Sequencing used PBMCs. The receptors come from a human donor in good health (CMV status not recorded). Some clones in this sample may be carry-over from other donors' samples. CDR3s include the opening cysteine and the closing phenylalanine or tryptophan. The order of the fields is clone size, D gene, J gene, V gene, CDR3 DNA, CDR3 protein. A D gene is named only where the DNA matches it firmly. Rows may omit the clone size; those that give it use once, few, many or a size class.

size: .
D: .
J: TRBJ2-1
V: TRBV15
DNA: TGTGCCACCAGCAGAGAATCGGCTAGCTCATATCACGCTGAGCAGTTCTTC
CDR3: CATSRESASSYHAEQFF

size: .
D: .
J: TRBJ1-1
V: TRBV5-1
DNA: TGCGCCAGCAGCCGAACTCGGGAGAACACTGAAGCTTTCTTT
CDR3: CASSRTRENTEAFF

size: many
D: .
J: TRBJ1-1
V: TRBV7-2
DNA: TGTGCCAGCAGCCCATTCGGCACTGAAGCTTTCTTT
CDR3: CASSPFGTEAFF

size: .
D: .
J: TRBJ2-1
V: TRBV15
DNA: TGTGCCACCAGCAGAGATGGGGCAGACTACAATGAGCAGTTCTTC
CDR3: CATSRDGADYNEQFF

size: few
D: .
J: TRBJ2-1
V: TRBV11-1
DNA: TGTGCCAGCAGCATGCGGGCCTGGCGCAATGAGCAGTTCTTC
CDR3: CASSMRAWRNEQFF

size: .
D: TRBD2
J: TRBJ2-7
V: TRBV6-1
DNA: TGTGCCAGCAGTTATGGGCGGGAGTCGTACGAGCAGTACTTC
CDR3: CASSYGRESYEQYF

size: .
D: .
J: TRBJ1-2
V: TRBV6-1
DNA: TGTGCCAGCAGCACCGGGACACTCCATCTCGGCTACACCTTC
CDR3: CASSTGTLHLGYTF

size: .
D: TRBD2
J: TRBJ2-1
V: TRBV11-2
DNA: TGTGCCAGCCTGGCCTATAGCGGGAACAATGAGCAGTTCTTC
CDR3: CASLAYSGNNEQFF

size: few
D: .
J: TRBJ2-5
V: TRBV6-1
DNA: TGTGCCAGCAGTGAAGACGGATTCCAAGAGACCCAGTACTTC
CDR3: CASSEDGFQETQYF

size: .
D: .
J: TRBJ1-2
V: TRBV5-6
DNA: TGTGCCAGCAGCTTGAGGGGGTCGAACTATGGCTACACCTTC
CDR3: CASSLRGSNYGYTF

size: few
D: .
J: TRBJ1-5
V: TRBV6-6
DNA: TGTGCCAGCCGACAGTTTAGCAATCAGCCCCAGCATTTT
CDR3: CASRQFSNQPQHF

size: few
D: .
J: TRBJ1-1
V: TRBV6-5
DNA: TGTGCCAGCAGTTACGTTGGGGGCGTCATGAACACTGAAGCTTTCTTT
CDR3: CASSYVGGVMNTEAFF

size: many
D: TRBD2
J: TRBJ2-7
V: TRBV7-2
DNA: TGTGCCAGCAGCCGTAGAGGTATAGCGGGATATGACGAGCAGTACTTC
CDR3: CASSRRGIAGYDEQYF

size: many
D: .
J: TRBJ2-1
V: TRBV7-9
DNA: TGTGCCAGCAGCCTCGGATCCCCGGTTGAGCAGTTCTTC
CDR3: CASSLGSPVEQFF

size: few
D: TRBD1
J: TRBJ1-6
V: TRBV5-4
DNA: TGTGCCAGCAGCTTGAACAGGGGAGGGAATAATTCACCCCTCCACTTT
CDR3: CASSLNRGGNNSPLHF

size: .
D: TRBD1
J: TRBJ1-5
V: TRBV12-3/TRBV12-4
DNA: TGTGCCAGCAGGGGGGACAGAACCGATAGCAATCAGCCCCAGCATTTT
CDR3: CASRGDRTDSNQPQHF

size: few
D: TRBD1
J: TRBJ2-3
V: TRBV27
DNA: TGTGCCAGCAGGAGACAGGGTTATACGCAGTATTTT
CDR3: CASRRQGYTQYF

size: .
D: TRBD2
J: TRBJ2-1
V: TRBV4-1
DNA: TGCGCCAGCAGCCCCACAACTAGCGGGACCTACAATGAGCAGTTCTTC
CDR3: CASSPTTSGTYNEQFF

size: few
D: TRBD2
J: TRBJ2-1
V: TRBV20-1
DNA: TGCAGTGCTAGGAGCGGGAGGTGGAATGAGCAGTTCTTC
CDR3: CSARSGRWNEQFF

size: .
D: TRBD2
J: TRBJ2-7
V: TRBV7-2
DNA: TGTGCCAGCAGCACCAGGACTAGCGGGAGGTCCTACGATCAGTACTTC
CDR3: CASSTRTSGRSYDQYF

size: few
D: .
J: TRBJ1-4
V: TRBV19
DNA: TGTGCCAGTAAAGGTGGAACTAATGAAAAACTGTTTTTT
CDR3: CASKGGTNEKLFF

size: few
D: .
J: TRBJ2-7
V: TRBV28
DNA: TGTGCCAGCCTGGGGGCTAGCGATAATGGCGAGCAGTACTTC
CDR3: CASLGASDNGEQYF

size: many
D: .
J: TRBJ2-1
V: TRBV7-8
DNA: TGTGCCAGCAGCTTAGTCAAATACAATGAGCAGTTCTTC
CDR3: CASSLVKYNEQFF

size: .
D: TRBD2
J: TRBJ2-1
V: TRBV4-2
DNA: TGTGCCAGCAGCCAAGAGGCTAGCGGGTACTCCTACAATGAGCAGTTCTTC
CDR3: CASSQEASGYSYNEQFF

size: .
D: .
J: TRBJ2-1
V: TRBV29-1
DNA: TGCAGCGTTGAAGCACTAGGCAATATTGACGATGAGCAGTTCTTC
CDR3: CSVEALGNIDDEQFF

size: .
D: TRBD2
J: TRBJ2-3
V: TRBV4-2
DNA: TGTGCCAGCAGCCAAGCCCGGCTAGCGGGAGGTACGCAGTATTTT
CDR3: CASSQARLAGGTQYF

size: .
D: .
J: TRBJ1-2
V: TRBV11-2
DNA: TGTGCCAGCAGCCCAGGGGATTGGGGCTACACCTTC
CDR3: CASSPGDWGYTF

size: .
D: TRBD2
J: TRBJ2-5
V: TRBV6-6
DNA: TGTGCCAGCAGACGATCTAGCGGAGGGTCCCAAGAGACCCAGTACTTC
CDR3: CASRRSSGGSQETQYF

size: few
D: .
J: TRBJ1-1
V: TRBV7-2
DNA: TGTGCCAGCAGCACGAGACCGGGGGCAGACACTGAAGCTTTCTTT
CDR3: CASSTRPGADTEAFF

size: .
D: TRBD1
J: TRBJ2-3
V: TRBV7-6
DNA: TGTGCCAGCAGCTTCTCCGACAGGGGCACAGATACGCAGTATTTT
CDR3: CASSFSDRGTDTQYF

size: .
D: TRBD2
J: TRBJ2-3
V: TRBV4-1
DNA: TGCGCCAGCAGCCAAGAAGGGGAGGGATTCGTATCAGATACGCAGTATTTT
CDR3: CASSQEGEGFVSDTQYF

size: .
D: TRBD1
J: TRBJ1-6
V: TRBV6-2/TRBV6-3
DNA: TGTGCCAGCAGTTACTCCGGACAGGGGGCAAACAATTCACCCCTCCACTTT
CDR3: CASSYSGQGANNSPLHF

size: few
D: TRBD2
J: TRBJ2-1
V: TRBV19
DNA: TGTGCCAGTATTGGGACTAGCGGGAGTGATGAGCAGTTCTTC
CDR3: CASIGTSGSDEQFF

size: .
D: .
J: TRBJ2-1
V: TRBV6-2/TRBV6-3
DNA: TGTGCCAGCAGTTACAGGCTGTTGACGTCGGATCGATACAATGAGCAGTTCTTC
CDR3: CASSYRLLTSDRYNEQFF

size: once
D: .
J: TRBJ2-7
V: TRBV7-6
DNA: TGTGCCAGCAGCTCTCGGCCGAGGACAGATTCCTACGAGCAGTACTTC
CDR3: CASSSRPRTDSYEQYF

size: few
D: .
J: TRBJ1-5
V: TRBV6-5
DNA: TGTGCCAGCAGAGACCGCTGGGGGGGAACAAATCAGCCCCAGCATTTT
CDR3: CASRDRWGGTNQPQHF

size: .
D: TRBD2
J: TRBJ2-5
V: TRBV7-7
DNA: TGTGCCAGCAGCTTACACCTGGGACTAGCGCAAGAGACCCAGTACTTC
CDR3: CASSLHLGLAQETQYF

size: many
D: TRBD1
J: TRBJ1-1
V: TRBV7-2
DNA: TGTGCCAGCAGCGCTGACAGGGTCTCTGAAGCTTTCTTT
CDR3: CASSADRVSEAFF

size: .
D: TRBD2
J: TRBJ2-5
V: TRBV30
DNA: TGTGCCTGGAGTAAACCGGGACTAGGAGAGACCCAGTACTTC
CDR3: CAWSKPGLGETQYF

size: .
D: .
J: TRBJ2-1
V: TRBV2
DNA: TGTGCCCCCGAGGGGAGGATAATGAATGAGCAGTTCTTC
CDR3: CAPEGRIMNEQFF

size: .
D: .
J: TRBJ2-5
V: TRBV27
DNA: TGTGCCAGCAGTCGATCCCGGGGGTTTGAGACCCAGTACTTC
CDR3: CASSRSRGFETQYF